This TCR beta chain comes out of a study of cytomegalovirus exposure and HLA in healthy donors. Findings and limits, study-wide: In an earlier analysis, most TCR beta V segments were productive about 87% or about 30% of the time. A further, later analysis showed that HLA-associated TCR beta chains (compared with equally common others) were more clonally expanded. One variant, a missense change in DCLRE1C, was linked in a later analysis to TCR beta V- and J-gene trimming.

Germline V gene data show CDR1 as LNHDA and CDR2 as SQIVND (reference sequence). V trimming: 4 bases; J trimming: 6 bases; junction bases outside the gene matches: 2. This CDR3 comprises 12 residues. With 60 Vbeta and 13 Jbeta primers, the PCR was carried out. Methods used by the authors: A later analysis tallied about 80 million unique TCR beta chains, around 11 million of them shared. Measured with immunoSEQ multiplex PCR; TCRdb has only the in-frame clones, and not every one. V, J and clone size reflect that table, while D and trimming were determined from the DNA. The sample contains around 110,000 clones, approximately 74% of which appear only once. A remark on this clone: Its antigen is undetermined.

The sample taken for sequencing was PBMCs. The rearrangement links TRBV19 to TRBJ1-2; 7 bases are a match to TRBD1. The TCR was taken from a woman in her 40s in good health and CMV-seropositive. The CDR3 loop is CASSTRGNGYTF. CDR3 DNA sequence: TGTGCCAGTAGTACCAGGGGGAATGGCTACACCTTC.